The rows below give T cell receptor beta chains drawn from one sample of a study of neoadjuvant anti-PD-1 for oral cavity cancer. Only in-frame clones appear in the TCRdb table, and some are missing; sequencing was by immunoSEQ multiplex PCR. The sample yields about 13,000 clones, under 70% seen once. The sample in question was PBMCs, obtained after nivolumab (anti-PD-1) treatment. The receptors originated from a person aged 40 to 85 with oral cavity squamous cell carcinoma. The CDR3 runs from the conserved cysteine through the conserved F or W. Each record gives: V gene, J gene, CDR3 protein.

TRBV30	TRBJ1-5	CAWSVKDTYSNQPQHF
TRBV27	TRBJ2-7	CASSLRGNGMTGSYEQYF
TRBV7-6	TRBJ2-3	CASSPAGDTQYF
TRBV2	TRBJ2-3	CASSGTRGGSTDTQYF
TRBV10-3	TRBJ1-4	CAISKTRNEKLFF
TRBV6-1	TRBJ1-5	CASRDTSYSNQPQHF
TRBV18	TRBJ1-2	CASSPPEGRTGSGGYTF
TRBV5-8	TRBJ1-5	CASSSDSRGNQPQHF
TRBV7-6	TRBJ2-2	CASSSPGLDTGELFF
TRBV28	TRBJ1-2	CASRPSGAYGYTF